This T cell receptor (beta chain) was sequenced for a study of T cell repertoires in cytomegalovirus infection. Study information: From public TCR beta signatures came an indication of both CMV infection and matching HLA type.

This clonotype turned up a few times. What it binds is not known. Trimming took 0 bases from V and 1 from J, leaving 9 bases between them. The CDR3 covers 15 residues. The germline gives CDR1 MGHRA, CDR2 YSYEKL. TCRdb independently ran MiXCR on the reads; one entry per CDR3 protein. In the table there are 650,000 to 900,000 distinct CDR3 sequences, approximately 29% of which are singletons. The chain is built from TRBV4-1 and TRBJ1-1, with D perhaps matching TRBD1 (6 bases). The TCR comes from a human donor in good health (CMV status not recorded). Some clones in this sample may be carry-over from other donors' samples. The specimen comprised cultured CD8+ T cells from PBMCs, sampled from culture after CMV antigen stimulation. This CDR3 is CASSQEPTGNTEAFF. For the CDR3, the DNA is TGCGCCAGCAGCCAAGAGCCGACAGGGAACACTGAAGCTTTCTTT.